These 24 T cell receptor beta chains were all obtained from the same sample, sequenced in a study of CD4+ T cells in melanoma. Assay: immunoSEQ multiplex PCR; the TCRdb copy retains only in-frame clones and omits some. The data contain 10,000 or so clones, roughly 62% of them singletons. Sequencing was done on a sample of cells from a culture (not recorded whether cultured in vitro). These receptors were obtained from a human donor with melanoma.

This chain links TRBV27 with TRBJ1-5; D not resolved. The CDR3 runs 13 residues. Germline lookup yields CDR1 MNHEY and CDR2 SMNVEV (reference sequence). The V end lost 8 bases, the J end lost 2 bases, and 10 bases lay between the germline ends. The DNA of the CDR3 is TGTGCCAGCCGTCTGAGGGGCAATCAGCCCCAGCATTTT. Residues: CASRLRGNQPQHF.

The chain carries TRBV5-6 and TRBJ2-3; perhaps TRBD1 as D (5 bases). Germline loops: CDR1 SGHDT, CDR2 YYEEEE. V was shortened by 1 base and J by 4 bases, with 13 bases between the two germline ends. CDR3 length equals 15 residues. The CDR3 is CASSLFQGRADTQYF. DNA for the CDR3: TGTGCCAGCAGCTTGTTTCAGGGTCGCGCAGATACGCAGTATTTT.

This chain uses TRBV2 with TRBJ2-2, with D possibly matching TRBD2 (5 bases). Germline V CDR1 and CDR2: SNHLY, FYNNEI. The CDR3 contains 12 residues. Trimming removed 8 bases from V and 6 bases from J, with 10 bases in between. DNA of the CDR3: TGTGCCAGCCGTCACGGGGCCGGGGAGCTGTTTTTT. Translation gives CASRHGAGELFF.

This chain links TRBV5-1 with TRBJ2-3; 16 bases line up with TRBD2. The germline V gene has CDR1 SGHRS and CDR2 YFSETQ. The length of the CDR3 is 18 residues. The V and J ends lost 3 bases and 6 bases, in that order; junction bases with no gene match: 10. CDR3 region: CASSSGTSGGAGLDTQYF. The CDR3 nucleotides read TGCGCCAGCAGCTCCGGGACTAGCGGGGGGGCCGGTTTGGATACGCAGTATTTT.

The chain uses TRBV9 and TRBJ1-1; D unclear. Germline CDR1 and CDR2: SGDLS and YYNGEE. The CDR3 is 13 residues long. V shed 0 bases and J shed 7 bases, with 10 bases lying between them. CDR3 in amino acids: CASSVDGLGEAFF. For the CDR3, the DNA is TGTGCCAGCAGCGTAGACGGCCTGGGTGAAGCTTTCTTT. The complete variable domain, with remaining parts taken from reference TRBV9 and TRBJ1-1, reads DSGVTQTPKHLITATGQRVTLRCSPRSGDLSVYWYQQSLDQGLQFLIQYYNGEERAKGNILERFSAQQFPDLHSELNLSSLELGDSALYFCASSVDGLGEAFFGQGTRLTVV.

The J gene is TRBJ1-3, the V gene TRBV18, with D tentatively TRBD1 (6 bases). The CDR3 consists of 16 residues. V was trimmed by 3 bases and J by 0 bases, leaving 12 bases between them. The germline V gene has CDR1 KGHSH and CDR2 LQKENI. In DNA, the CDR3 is TGTGCCAGCTCACCTCAGGGGACCCGCTCTGGAAACACCATATATTTT. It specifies CASSPQGTRSGNTIYF.

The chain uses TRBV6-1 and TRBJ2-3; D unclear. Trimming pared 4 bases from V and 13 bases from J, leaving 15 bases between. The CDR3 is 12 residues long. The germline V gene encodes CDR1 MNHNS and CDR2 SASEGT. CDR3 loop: CASSAQVYGKYF. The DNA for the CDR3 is TGTGCCAGCAGTGCCCAAGTTTACGGAAAGTATTTT.

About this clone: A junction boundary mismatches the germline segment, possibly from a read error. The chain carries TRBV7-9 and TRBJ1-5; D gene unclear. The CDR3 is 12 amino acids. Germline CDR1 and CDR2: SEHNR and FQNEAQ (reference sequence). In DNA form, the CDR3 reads TGTGCCAGCAGCGAAACAAACGGGGTGCTTGCTTTT. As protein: CASSETNGVLAF.

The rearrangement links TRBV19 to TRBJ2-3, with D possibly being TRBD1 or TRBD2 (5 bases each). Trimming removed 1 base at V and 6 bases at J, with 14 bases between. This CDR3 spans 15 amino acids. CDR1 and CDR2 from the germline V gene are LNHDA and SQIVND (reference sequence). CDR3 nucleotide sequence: TGTGCCAGTAGTATAGCTCGGGGCCTTCCCGATACGCAGTATTTT. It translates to CASSIARGLPDTQYF.

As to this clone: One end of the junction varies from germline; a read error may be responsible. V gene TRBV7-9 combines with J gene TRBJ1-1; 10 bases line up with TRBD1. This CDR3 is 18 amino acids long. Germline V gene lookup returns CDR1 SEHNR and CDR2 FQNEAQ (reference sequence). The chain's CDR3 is CASSIAPGTGDRSTEAFF. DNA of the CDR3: TGTGCCAGCAGCATAGCACCCGGGACAGGGGATCGAAGCACTGAAGCTTTCTTT.

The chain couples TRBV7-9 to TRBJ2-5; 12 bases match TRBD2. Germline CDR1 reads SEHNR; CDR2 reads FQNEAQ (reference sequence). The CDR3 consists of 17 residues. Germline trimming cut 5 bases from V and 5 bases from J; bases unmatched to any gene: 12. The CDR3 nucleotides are TGTGCCAGCAGCCCGTCCAGACTAGCGGGGGAGCGGGAGACCCAGTACTTC. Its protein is CASSPSRLAGERETQYF. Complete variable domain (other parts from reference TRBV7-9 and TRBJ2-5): DTGVSQNPRHKITKRGQNVTFRCDPISEHNRLYWYRQTLGQGPEFLTYFQNEAQLEKSRLLSDRFSAERPKGSFSTLEIQRTEQGDSAMYLCASSPSRLAGERETQYFGPGTRLLVL.

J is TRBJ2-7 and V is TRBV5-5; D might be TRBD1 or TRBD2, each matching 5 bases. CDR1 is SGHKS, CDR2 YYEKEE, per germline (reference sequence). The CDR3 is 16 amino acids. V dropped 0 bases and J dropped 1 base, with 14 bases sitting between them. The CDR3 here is CASSLGAGTPSYEQYF. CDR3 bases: TGTGCCAGCAGCTTGGGGGCCGGGACGCCTTCCTACGAGCAGTACTTC.

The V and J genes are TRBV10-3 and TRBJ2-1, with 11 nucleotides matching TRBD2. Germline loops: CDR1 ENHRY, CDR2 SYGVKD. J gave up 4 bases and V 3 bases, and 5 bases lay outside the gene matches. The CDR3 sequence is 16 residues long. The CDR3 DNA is TGTGCCATCAGTGATGGGACTAGCGGATTATACAATGAGCAGTTCTTC. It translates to CAISDGTSGLYNEQFF.

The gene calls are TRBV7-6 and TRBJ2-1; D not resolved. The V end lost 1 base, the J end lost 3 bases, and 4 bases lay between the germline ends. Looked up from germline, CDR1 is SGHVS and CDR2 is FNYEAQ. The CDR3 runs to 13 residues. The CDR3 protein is CASSLGLYNEQFF. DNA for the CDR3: TGTGCCAGCAGCTTAGGCCTCTACAATGAGCAGTTCTTC.

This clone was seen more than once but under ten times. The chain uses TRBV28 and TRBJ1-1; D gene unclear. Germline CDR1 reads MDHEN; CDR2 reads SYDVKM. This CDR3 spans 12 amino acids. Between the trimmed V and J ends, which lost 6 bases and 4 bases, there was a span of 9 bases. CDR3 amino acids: CASRLGSTEAFF. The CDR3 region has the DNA TGTGCCAGCAGACTTGGAAGCACTGAAGCTTTCTTT.

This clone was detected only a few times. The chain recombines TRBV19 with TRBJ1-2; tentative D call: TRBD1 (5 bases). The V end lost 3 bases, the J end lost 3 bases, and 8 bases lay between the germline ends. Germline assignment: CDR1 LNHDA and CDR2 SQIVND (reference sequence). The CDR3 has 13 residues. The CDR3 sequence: CASSILGDYGYTF. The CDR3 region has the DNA TGTGCCAGTAGTATCCTAGGGGACTATGGCTACACCTTC.

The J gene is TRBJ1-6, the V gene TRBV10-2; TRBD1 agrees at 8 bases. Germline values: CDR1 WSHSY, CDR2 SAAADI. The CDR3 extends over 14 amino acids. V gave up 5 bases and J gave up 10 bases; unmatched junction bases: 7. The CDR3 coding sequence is TGCGCCAGCAGTCGGGGACAGGCTGGCTCACCCCTCCACTTT. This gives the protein CASSRGQAGSPLHF.

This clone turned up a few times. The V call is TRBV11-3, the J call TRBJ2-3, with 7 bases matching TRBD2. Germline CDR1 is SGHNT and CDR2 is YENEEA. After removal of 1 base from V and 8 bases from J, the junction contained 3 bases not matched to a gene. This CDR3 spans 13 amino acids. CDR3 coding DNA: TGTGCCAGCAGCTTAGGGGGGGGTGTTACGCAGTATTTT. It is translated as CASSLGGGVTQYF.

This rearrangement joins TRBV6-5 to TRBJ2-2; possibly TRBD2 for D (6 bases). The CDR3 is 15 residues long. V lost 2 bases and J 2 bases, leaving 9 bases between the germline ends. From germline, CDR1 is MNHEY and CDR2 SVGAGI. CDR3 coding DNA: TGTGCCAGCAGTTACCTGGGAGGTAACACCGGGGAGCTGTTTTTT. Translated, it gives CASSYLGGNTGELFF.

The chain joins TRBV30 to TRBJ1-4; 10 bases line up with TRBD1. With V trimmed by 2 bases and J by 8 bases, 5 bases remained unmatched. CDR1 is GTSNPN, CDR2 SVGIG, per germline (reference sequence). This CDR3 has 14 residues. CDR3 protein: CAWSTGTGVEKLFF. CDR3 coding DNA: TGTGCCTGGAGTACCGGGACAGGGGTGGAAAAACTGTTTTTT. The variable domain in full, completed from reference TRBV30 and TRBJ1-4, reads SQTIHQWPATLVQPVGSPLSLECTVEGTSNPNLYWYRQAAGRGLQLLFYSVGIGQISSEVPQNLSASRPQDRQFILSSKKLLLSDSGFYLCAWSTGTGVEKLFFGSGTQLSVL.

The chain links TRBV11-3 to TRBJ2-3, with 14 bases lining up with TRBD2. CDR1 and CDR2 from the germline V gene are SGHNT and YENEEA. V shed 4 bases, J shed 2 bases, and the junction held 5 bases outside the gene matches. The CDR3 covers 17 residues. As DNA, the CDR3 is TGTGCCAGCAGCTACCGACTAGCGGGGGGGGTCACAGATACGCAGTATTTT. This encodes CASSYRLAGGVTDTQYF.

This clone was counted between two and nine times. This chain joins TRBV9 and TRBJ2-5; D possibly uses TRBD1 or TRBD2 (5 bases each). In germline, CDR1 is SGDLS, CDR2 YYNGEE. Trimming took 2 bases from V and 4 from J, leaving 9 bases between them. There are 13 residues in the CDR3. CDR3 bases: TGTGCCAGCAGCGTGGGGGTTGGAGAGACCCAGTACTTC. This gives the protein CASSVGVGETQYF.

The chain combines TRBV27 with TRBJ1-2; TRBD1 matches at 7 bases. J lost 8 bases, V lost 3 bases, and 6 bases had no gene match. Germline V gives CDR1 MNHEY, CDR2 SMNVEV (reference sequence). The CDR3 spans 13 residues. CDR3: CASSFRQGRGYTF. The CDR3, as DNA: TGTGCCAGCAGTTTCCGACAGGGCCGAGGCTACACCTTC.

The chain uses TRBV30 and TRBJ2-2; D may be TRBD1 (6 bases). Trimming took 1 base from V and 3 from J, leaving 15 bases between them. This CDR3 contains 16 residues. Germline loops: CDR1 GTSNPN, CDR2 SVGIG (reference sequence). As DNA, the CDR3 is TGTGCCTGGAGTGCCCTAGGACAGACGGACACCGGGGAGCTGTTTTTT. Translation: CAWSALGQTDTGELFF.